This T cell receptor beta chain is drawn from a study of T cells of healthy individuals. TCRdb passed the 5' RACE reads through MiXCR, listing each CDR3 protein once. This sample has about 96,000 distinct CDR3 sequences, with roughly 18% found just once. V was pared by 2 bases and J by 7 bases, with 4 bases of the junction left unmatched. Germline CDR1 MGHRA, CDR2 YSYEKL. The CDR3 length is 14 residues. J is TRBJ2-3 and V is TRBV4-1; TRBD1 aligns across 9 bases. This clonotype was sampled from a human donor in good health. The CDR3 DNA sequence: TGCGCCAGCAGCCAAAGACAGGGGGTGAATACGCAGTATTTT. Amino acid sequence: CASSQRQGVNTQYF.